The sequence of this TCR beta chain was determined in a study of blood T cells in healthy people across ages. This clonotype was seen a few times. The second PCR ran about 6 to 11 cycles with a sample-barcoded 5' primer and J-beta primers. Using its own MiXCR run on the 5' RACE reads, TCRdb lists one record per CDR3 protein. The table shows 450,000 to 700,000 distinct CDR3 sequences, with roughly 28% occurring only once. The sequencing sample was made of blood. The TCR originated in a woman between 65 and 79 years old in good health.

The CDR3 is CASSFSRGVGEQFF. For the CDR3, the DNA is TGTGCCAGCAGTTTTTCCAGGGGGGTGGGTGAGCAGTTCTTC. This rearrangement joins TRBV12-3 or TRBV12-4 to TRBJ2-1; D perhaps matches TRBD1 (7 bases). CDR3 length: 14 residues. V shed 3 bases and J shed 9 bases, with 15 bases lying between them.